This TCR beta chain was identified during a study of cytomegalovirus exposure and HLA in healthy donors. The primer mix had 60 Vbeta and 13 Jbeta primers. Here immunoSEQ multiplex PCR was the method, and the copy in TCRdb shows in-frame clones only, minus some. This sample has over 110,000 clones, with roughly 80% found just once. Germline V lookup: CDR1 SGHNT, CDR2 YENEEA. The CDR3 consists of 16 residues. The ends were cut back, 5 bases at V and 4 bases at J, with 19 bases in the middle. This clonotype was sampled from a woman in her fifties or sixties in good health and CMV-seropositive. V gene TRBV11-3 combines with J gene TRBJ2-3, with a tentative D call TRBD2 (6 bases). The sample consisted of PBMCs. Here the CDR3 reads CASSISTGDSSDTQYF. In nucleotides, the CDR3 is TGTGCCAGCAGCATCTCTACGGGGGATTCTTCAGATACGCAGTATTTT.